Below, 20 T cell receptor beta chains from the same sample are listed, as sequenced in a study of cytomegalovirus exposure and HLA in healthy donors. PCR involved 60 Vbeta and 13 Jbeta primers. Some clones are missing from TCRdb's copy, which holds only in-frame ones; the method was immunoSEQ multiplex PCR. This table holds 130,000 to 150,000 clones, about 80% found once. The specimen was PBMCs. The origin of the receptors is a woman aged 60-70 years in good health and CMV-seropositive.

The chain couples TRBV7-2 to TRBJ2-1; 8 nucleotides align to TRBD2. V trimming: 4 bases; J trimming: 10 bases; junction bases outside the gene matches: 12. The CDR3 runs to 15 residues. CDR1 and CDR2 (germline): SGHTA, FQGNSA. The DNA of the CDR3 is TGTGCCAGCAGCTCCTCGGGACTAGTAACGGACGAGCAGTTCTTC. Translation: CASSSSGLVTDEQFF.

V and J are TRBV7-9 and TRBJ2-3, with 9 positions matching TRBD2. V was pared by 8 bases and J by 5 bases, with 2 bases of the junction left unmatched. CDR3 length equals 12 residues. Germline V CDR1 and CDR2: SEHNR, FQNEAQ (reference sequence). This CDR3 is CASAGGGDTQYF. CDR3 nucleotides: TGTGCCAGCGCGGGGGGGGGAGATACGCAGTATTTT. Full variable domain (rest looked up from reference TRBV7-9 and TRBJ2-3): DTGVSQNPRHKITKRGQNVTFRCDPISEHNRLYWYRQTLGQGPEFLTYFQNEAQLEKSRLLSDRFSAERPKGSFSTLEIQRTEQGDSAMYLCASAGGGDTQYFGPGTRLTVL.

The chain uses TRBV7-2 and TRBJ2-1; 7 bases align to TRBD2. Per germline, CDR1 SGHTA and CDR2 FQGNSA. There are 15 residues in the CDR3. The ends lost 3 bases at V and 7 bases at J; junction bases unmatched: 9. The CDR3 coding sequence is TGTGCCAGCAGCTTTGGGGGAGGGCGGGAGAATGAGCAGTTCTTC. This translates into CASSFGGGRENEQFF.

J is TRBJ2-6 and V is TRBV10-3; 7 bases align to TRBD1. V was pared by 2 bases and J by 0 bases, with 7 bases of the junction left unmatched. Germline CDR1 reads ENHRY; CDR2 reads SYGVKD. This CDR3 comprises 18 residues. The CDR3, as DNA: TGTGCCATCAGTGAGCGCGCCCCAGGGGGCTCTGGGGCCAACGTCCTGACTTTC. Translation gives CAISERAPGGSGANVLTF.

CDR3 sequence: CAWRTRGASSNQPQHF. The CDR3 DNA sequence: TGTGCCTGGAGGACCCGGGGGGCCTCTAGCAATCAGCCCCAGCATTTT. The chain links TRBV30 to TRBJ1-5; TRBD1 might be the D (6 bases). The CDR3 spans 16 residues. Germline assignment: CDR1 GTSNPN and CDR2 SVGIG (reference sequence). V was shortened by 3 bases and J by 0 bases, with 15 bases between the two germline ends.

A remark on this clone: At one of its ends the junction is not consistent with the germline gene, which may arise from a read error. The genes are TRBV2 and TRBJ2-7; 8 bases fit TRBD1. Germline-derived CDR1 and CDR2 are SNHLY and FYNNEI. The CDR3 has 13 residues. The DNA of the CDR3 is TGTGCCAGCAGTATGGACAGGGCGGATTCCCGAAACTTC. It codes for CASSMDRADSRNF.

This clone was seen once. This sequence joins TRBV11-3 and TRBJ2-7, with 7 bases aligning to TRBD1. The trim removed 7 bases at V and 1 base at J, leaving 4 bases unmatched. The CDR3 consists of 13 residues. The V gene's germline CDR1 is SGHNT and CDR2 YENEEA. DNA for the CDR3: TGTGCCAGCACGGGGACAGTTTCCTACGAGCAGTACTTC. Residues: CASTGTVSYEQYF.

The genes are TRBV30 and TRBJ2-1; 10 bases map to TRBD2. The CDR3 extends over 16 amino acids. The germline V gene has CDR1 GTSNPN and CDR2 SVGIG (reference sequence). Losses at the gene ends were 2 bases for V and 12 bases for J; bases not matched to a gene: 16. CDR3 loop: CAWSSDRTSGIGWQFF. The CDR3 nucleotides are TGTGCCTGGAGTAGTGATCGAACTAGCGGGATAGGCTGGCAGTTCTTC.

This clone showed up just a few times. The chain's CDR3 is CASISGASGSYEQYF. The CDR3 DNA sequence: TGTGCCAGCATCTCCGGGGCTAGCGGGAGCTACGAGCAGTACTTC. The chain links TRBV13 to TRBJ2-5, with 10 bases that match TRBD2. The closer fit of TRBJ2-7 to the DNA end suggests the J call may be wrong. The CDR3 runs 15 residues. Germline CDR1 reads PRHDT; CDR2 reads FYEKMQ (reference sequence).

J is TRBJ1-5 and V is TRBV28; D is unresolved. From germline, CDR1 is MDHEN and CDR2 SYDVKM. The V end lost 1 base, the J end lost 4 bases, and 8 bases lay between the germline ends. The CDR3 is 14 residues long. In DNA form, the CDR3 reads TGTGCCAGCAGTTTATTAGGCGGGAATCAGCCCCAGCATTTT. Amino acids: CASSLLGGNQPQHF.

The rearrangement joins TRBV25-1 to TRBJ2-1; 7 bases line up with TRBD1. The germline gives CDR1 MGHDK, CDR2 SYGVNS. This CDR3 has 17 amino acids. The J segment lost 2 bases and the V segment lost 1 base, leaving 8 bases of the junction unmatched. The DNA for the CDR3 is TGTGCCAGCAGTGAATTGGAGGAACAGGGGCCCTACAATGAGCAGTTCTTC. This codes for CASSELEEQGPYNEQFF.

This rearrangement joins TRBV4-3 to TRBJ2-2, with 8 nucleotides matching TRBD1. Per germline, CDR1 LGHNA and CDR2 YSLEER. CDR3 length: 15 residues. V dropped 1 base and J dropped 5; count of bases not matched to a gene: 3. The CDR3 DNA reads TGCGCCAGCAGCCAAGCAGGGGGCGCAACCGGGGAGCTGTTTTTT. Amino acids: CASSQAGGATGELFF.

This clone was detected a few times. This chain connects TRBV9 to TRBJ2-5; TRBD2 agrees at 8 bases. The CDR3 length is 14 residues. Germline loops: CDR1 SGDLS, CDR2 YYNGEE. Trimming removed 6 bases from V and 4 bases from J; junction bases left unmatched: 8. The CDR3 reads CASTRAAGGETQYF. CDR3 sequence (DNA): TGTGCCAGCACCCGGGCCGCGGGGGGAGAGACCCAGTACTTC. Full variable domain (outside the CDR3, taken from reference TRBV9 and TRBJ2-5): DSGVTQTPKHLITATGQRVTLRCSPRSGDLSVYWYQQSLDQGLQFLIQYYNGEERAKGNILERFSAQQFPDLHSELNLSSLELGDSALYFCASTRAAGGETQYFGPGTRLLVL.

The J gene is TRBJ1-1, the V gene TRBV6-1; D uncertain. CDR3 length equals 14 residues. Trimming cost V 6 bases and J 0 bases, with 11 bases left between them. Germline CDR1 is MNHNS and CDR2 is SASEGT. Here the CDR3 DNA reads TGTGCCAGCAGCGAGAAAACTATGAACACTGAAGCTTTCTTT. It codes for CASSEKTMNTEAFF.

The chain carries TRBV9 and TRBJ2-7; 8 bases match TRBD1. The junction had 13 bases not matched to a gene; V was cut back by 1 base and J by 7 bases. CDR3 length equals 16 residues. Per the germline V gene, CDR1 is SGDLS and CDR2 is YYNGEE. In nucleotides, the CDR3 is TGTGCCAGCAGCGTACCCTCCAAGACAGGGGTGGGGGAGCAGTACTTC. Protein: CASSVPSKTGVGEQYF. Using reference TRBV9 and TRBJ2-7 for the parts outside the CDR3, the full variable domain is DSGVTQTPKHLITATGQRVTLRCSPRSGDLSVYWYQQSLDQGLQFLIQYYNGEERAKGNILERFSAQQFPDLHSELNLSSLELGDSALYFCASSVPSKTGVGEQYFGPGTRLTVT.

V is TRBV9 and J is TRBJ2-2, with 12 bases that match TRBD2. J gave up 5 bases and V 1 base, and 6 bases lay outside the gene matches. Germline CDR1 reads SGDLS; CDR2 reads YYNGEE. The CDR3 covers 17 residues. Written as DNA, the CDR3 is TGTGCCAGCAGCGTATCCCTAGCGGGAGGGCCTACCGGGGAGCTGTTTTTT. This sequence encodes CASSVSLAGGPTGELFF. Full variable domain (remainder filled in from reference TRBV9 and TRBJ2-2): DSGVTQTPKHLITATGQRVTLRCSPRSGDLSVYWYQQSLDQGLQFLIQYYNGEERAKGNILERFSAQQFPDLHSELNLSSLELGDSALYFCASSVSLAGGPTGELFFGEGSRLTVL.

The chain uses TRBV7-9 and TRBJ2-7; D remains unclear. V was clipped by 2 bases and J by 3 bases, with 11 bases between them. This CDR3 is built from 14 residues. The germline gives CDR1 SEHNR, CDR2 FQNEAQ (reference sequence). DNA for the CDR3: TGTGCCAGCAGCTTACAGATTAGCAACTACGAGCAGTACTTC. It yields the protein CASSLQISNYEQYF.

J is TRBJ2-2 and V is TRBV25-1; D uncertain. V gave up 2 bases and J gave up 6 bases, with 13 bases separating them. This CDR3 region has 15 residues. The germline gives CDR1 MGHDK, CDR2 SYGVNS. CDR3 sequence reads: CASSEEVGDPGELFF. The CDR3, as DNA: TGTGCCAGCAGTGAAGAGGTTGGCGACCCCGGGGAGCTGTTTTTT.

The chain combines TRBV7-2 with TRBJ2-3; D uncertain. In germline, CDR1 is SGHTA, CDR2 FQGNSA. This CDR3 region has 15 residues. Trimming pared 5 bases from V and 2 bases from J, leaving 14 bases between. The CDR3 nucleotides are TGTGCCAGCAGCCCGAATCGCGAAACCACAGATACGCAGTATTTT. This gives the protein CASSPNRETTDTQYF.

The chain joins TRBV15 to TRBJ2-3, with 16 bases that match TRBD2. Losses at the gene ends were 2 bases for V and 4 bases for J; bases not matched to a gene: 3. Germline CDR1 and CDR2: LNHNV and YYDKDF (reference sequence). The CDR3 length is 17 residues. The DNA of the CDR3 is TGTGCCACCAGCAGACCAGGGACTAGCGGGAGGGCAGATACGCAGTATTTT. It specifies CATSRPGTSGRADTQYF.